This TCR beta chain was retrieved from a study of lymphopenia after photon versus proton radiotherapy. Study-level findings and limits: Proton therapy kept repertoires fairly stable, unlike photons, which gained effector/memory cells.

Per the germline V gene, CDR1 is GTSNPN and CDR2 is SVGIG (reference sequence). The CDR3 has 13 residues. The junction had 2 bases not matched to a gene; V was cut back by 2 bases and J by 3 bases. Sequencing was performed with immunoSEQ multiplex PCR; in TCRdb, only in-frame clones are kept and a portion is missing. The table has tens of thousands of clones, roughly nine tenths seen once; the top ten hold roughly 18%. Note on this clone: Its antigen is not identified.

The sequences come from peripheral blood, collected from a patient treated with photon-based radiotherapy. This sequence was found in a woman aged 40 to 50 with cholangiocarcinoma. The V call is TRBV30, the J call TRBJ2-3, with TRBD1 identical over 7 bases. The CDR3 region has the DNA TGTGCCTGGAGTAGGGGGCGGACAGATACGCAGTATTTT. It translates to CAWSRGRTDTQYF.